This TCR beta chain was profiled in a study of T cell repertoires in cytomegalovirus infection. The CDR3 loop spans 18 amino acids. Germline V lookup: CDR1 MNHEY, CDR2 SVGEGT. V lost 7 bases, J lost 3 bases, and 26 bases lay in between. This clonotype was counted ten times or more. The antigen remains undetermined. In TCRdb, the reads were re-called with MiXCR into one record per CDR3 protein. Altogether about 920,000 distinct CDR3 sequences are present, approximately 31% being singletons, with the ten largest covering around an eighth. Material: cultured CD8+ T cells from PBMCs, obtained from culture after CMV antigen stimulation. The chain carries TRBV6-2 or TRBV6-3 and TRBJ2-3; D might be TRBD2 (5 bases). The source is a human donor in good health (CMV status not recorded). Some clones in this sample may be carry-over from other donors' samples. The CDR3 spells CASNQLVGGHLRTDTQYF. The CDR3 nucleotides are TGTGCCAGCAACCAGTTGGTCGGAGGCCACTTGCGGACAGATACGCAGTATTTT.